Listed below are T cell receptor beta chains from one sample, sequenced in a study of blood T cell repertoires in COVID-19. The table came from immunoSEQ multiplex PCR; TCRdb's copy has only in-frame clones and leaves some out. This sample has 400,000 to 500,000 clones, with nearly 90% found just once. Specimen: PBMCs or T cells enriched from blood (not recorded which). The source of these receptors is a young woman who had been exposed to COVID-19. The CDR3 runs from the conserved cysteine through the conserved F or W. The order of the fields is D gene, clone size, V gene, J gene, CDR3 protein, CDR3 DNA. The D gene is left open where the match is weak. Clone sizes are given selectively: once, few, many, or a class where the clone is expanded.

NA	NA	TRBV6-5	TRBJ2-7	CASSWGLPNYEQYF	TGTGCCAGCAGTTGGGGACTCCCGAACTACGAGCAGTACTTC
TRBD2	NA	TRBV5-8	TRBJ2-5	CATERTSGEETQYF	TGTGCCACAGAGAGGACTAGCGGGGAAGAGACCCAGTACTTC
TRBD2	once	TRBV25-1	TRBJ2-5	CASTTSGSNQETQYF	TGTGCCAGCACCACTAGCGGGAGTAACCAAGAGACCCAGTACTTC
TRBD1	NA	TRBV18	TRBJ1-3	CASSPSGTGGSSSGNTIYF	TGTGCCAGCTCACCGTCCGGGACAGGGGGCTCCTCCTCTGGAAACACCATATATTTT
NA	NA	TRBV9	TRBJ2-2	CASSVGAGRYTGELFF	TGTGCCAGCAGCGTAGGCGCGGGGAGATACACCGGGGAGCTGTTTTTT
TRBD2	NA	TRBV11-2	TRBJ2-7	CASSLGGRVNHEQYF	TGTGCCAGCAGCTTAGGGGGGAGGGTCAACCACGAGCAGTACTTC
TRBD1	NA	TRBV7-9	TRBJ1-4	CASRGTANEKLFF	TGTGCCAGCAGAGGGACAGCAAATGAAAAACTGTTTTTT
TRBD1	once	TRBV29-1	TRBJ2-7	CSAVPGQGAYEQYF	TGCAGCGCCGTGCCGGGACAGGGGGCTTACGAGCAGTACTTC
TRBD1	NA	TRBV3-1/TRBV3-2	TRBJ1-2	CASSQEGTGGSGYTF	TGTGCCAGCAGCCAAGAGGGGACAGGGGGTTCTGGCTACACCTTC
TRBD1	NA	TRBV30	TRBJ1-5	CAWSGGGGGQPQHF	TGTGCCTGGAGTGGTGGAGGGGGCGGTCAGCCCCAGCATTTT
NA	NA	TRBV19	TRBJ1-2	CASSIDFLQLDYGYTF	TGTGCCAGTAGTATAGATTTTCTACAGCTGGACTATGGCTACACCTTC
TRBD1	few	TRBV7-9	TRBJ1-6	CASSVGTDASPLHF	TGTGCCAGCAGCGTCGGGACAGACGCTTCACCCCTCCACTTT
NA	NA	TRBV5-1	TRBJ2-1	CASSLGDLSYNEQFF	TGCGCCAGCAGCTTGGGGGACTTGTCCTACAATGAGCAGTTCTTC
NA	once	TRBV12-3/TRBV12-4	TRBJ1-2	CASSLGGGYTF	TGTGCCAGCAGTTTAGGCGGAGGCTACACCTTC
NA	NA	TRBV18	TRBJ2-1	CASSPIASSYNEQFF	TGTGCCAGCTCACCAATAGCCAGCTCCTACAATGAGCAGTTCTTC
TRBD1	once	TRBV6-5	TRBJ2-7	CASSWDRTYEQYF	TGTGCCAGCAGTTGGGACAGAACTTACGAGCAGTACTTC
TRBD1	NA	TRBV5-1	TRBJ2-4	CASSLAPGQGQNIQYF	TGCGCCAGCAGCTTGGCTCCGGGACAGGGTCAAAACATTCAGTACTTC
NA	once	TRBV3-1/TRBV3-2	TRBJ2-7	CASAGGYEQYF	TGTGCCAGCGCTGGCGGTTACGAGCAGTACTTC
NA	NA	TRBV6-5	TRBJ1-2	CASARSQWGYTF	TGTGCCAGCGCCCGGAGCCAGTGGGGCTACACCTTC
TRBD2	NA	TRBV3-1/TRBV3-2	TRBJ2-7	CASSPFGLAGPDEQYF	TGTGCCAGCAGCCCATTCGGACTAGCGGGCCCCGACGAGCAGTACTTC
TRBD2	few	TRBV4-2	TRBJ2-1	CASSLQRTSGGNYNEQFF	TGTGCCAGCAGCCTCCAGAGAACTAGCGGGGGGAACTACAATGAGCAGTTCTTC
NA	NA	TRBV20-1	TRBJ2-7	CSARVSSEQYF	TGCAGTGCTAGAGTCTCCAGCGAGCAGTACTTC
TRBD1	NA	TRBV11-2	TRBJ1-1	CASSSDRGNMNTEAFF	TGTGCCAGCAGCTCGGACAGGGGGAATATGAACACTGAAGCTTTCTTT
TRBD2	NA	TRBV12-3/TRBV12-4	TRBJ2-7	CASSRGGYEQYF	TGTGCCAGCAGTCGGGGGGGCTACGAGCAGTACTTC
TRBD2	NA	TRBV7-9	TRBJ2-1	CASSSNPGTSLNEQFF	TGTGCCAGCAGCTCGAATCCCGGGACTAGCCTCAATGAGCAGTTCTTC
TRBD2	NA	TRBV2	TRBJ2-1	CASSRGLAGPNEQFF	TGTGCCAGCTCCAGAGGACTAGCGGGACCTAATGAGCAGTTCTTC
NA	NA	TRBV5-1	TRBJ2-7	CASSSGTQSSYEQYF	TGCGCCAGCAGCTCCGGGACTCAAAGCTCCTACGAGCAGTACTTC
TRBD1	NA	TRBV28	TRBJ1-5	CASSSPLKGGSSNQPQHF	TGTGCCAGCAGTTCACCCCTAAAAGGGGGCAGTAGCAATCAGCCCCAGCATTTT
NA	NA	TRBV28	TRBJ2-7	CASRKNGFLEQYF	TGTGCCAGCAGAAAAAACGGGTTTTTAGAGCAGTACTTC
TRBD1	NA	TRBV4-1	TRBJ1-1	CASSAGGTGGDMNTEAFF	TGCGCCAGCAGCGCTGGGGGGACAGGGGGGGATATGAACACTGAAGCTTTCTTT
NA	NA	TRBV6-5	TRBJ1-1	CASSYGQTLNTEAFF	TGTGCCAGCAGTTATGGCCAGACATTGAACACTGAAGCTTTCTTT
TRBD1	NA	TRBV6-1	TRBJ1-1	CASSERGTGGRAFF	TGTGCCAGCAGTGAAAGAGGGACAGGGGGTCGAGCTTTCTTT
TRBD1	NA	TRBV6-5	TRBJ1-3	CASSYLDRGDRATIYF	TGTGCCAGCAGTTACCTGGACAGGGGGGATCGCGCCACCATATATTTT
NA	NA	TRBV4-1	TRBJ2-7	CASSHYFRDKGSYEQYF	TGCGCCAGCAGTCATTACTTTCGAGACAAAGGCTCCTACGAGCAGTACTTC
TRBD2	NA	TRBV5-1	TRBJ2-1	CASSYTSGKDEQFF	TGCGCCAGCAGCTACACGAGCGGGAAGGACGAGCAGTTCTTC
TRBD1	NA	TRBV9	TRBJ1-1	CASSDRDRANTEAFF	TGTGCCAGCAGCGACAGGGACAGGGCGAACACTGAAGCTTTCTTT
NA	NA	TRBV12-3/TRBV12-4	TRBJ1-5	CASNPGSNQPQHF	TGTGCCAGCAACCCAGGTAGCAATCAGCCCCAGCATTTT
TRBD1	NA	TRBV5-8	TRBJ1-1	CASSLVVGDRLNTEAFF	TGTGCCAGCAGCTTGGTGGTGGGGGACAGACTGAACACTGAAGCTTTCTTT
NA	NA	TRBV5-1	TRBJ2-7	CASSLRPDYAEQYF	TGCGCCAGCAGCCTACGGCCGGACTACGCGGAGCAGTACTTC
TRBD1	few	TRBV28	TRBJ1-6	CASSLGTGPSSPLHF	TGTGCCAGCAGTTTGGGGACAGGGCCCTCTTCACCCCTCCACTTT
TRBD2	NA	TRBV6-1	TRBJ2-1	CASSQGLAGVNEQFF	TGTGCCAGCAGTCAGGGACTAGCGGGAGTCAATGAGCAGTTCTTC
TRBD2	few	TRBV7-9	TRBJ2-1	CASSLVWGLAGTQFF	TGTGCCAGCAGCTTAGTTTGGGGCCTAGCGGGGACCCAGTTCTTC
NA	NA	TRBV6-5	TRBJ2-7	CASRLDRRGGYEQYF	TGTGCCAGCAGGTTAGACAGAAGAGGGGGTTACGAGCAGTACTTC
NA	NA	TRBV7-2	TRBJ1-2	CASSLRSNYGYTF	TGTGCCAGCAGCTTACGCAGTAACTATGGCTACACCTTC
TRBD1	NA	TRBV25-1	TRBJ2-7	CASRDRQGPYEQYF	TGTGCCAGCAGAGACAGACAGGGTCCCTACGAGCAGTACTTC
NA	NA	TRBV19	TRBJ1-3	CASSWDTTSSGNTIYF	TGTGCCAGTAGTTGGGACACAACGAGCTCTGGAAACACCATATATTTT
NA	NA	TRBV21-1	TRBJ2-5	CASSNSSVGEGWTQYF	TGTGCCAGCAGCAATAGTAGTGTCGGGGAGGGATGGACCCAGTACTTC
TRBD1	few	TRBV7-9	TRBJ1-2	CASSPGQGYYGYTF	TGTGCCAGCAGTCCCGGACAGGGGTACTATGGCTACACCTTC
NA	NA	TRBV11-3	TRBJ2-7	CASSLTSSYEQYF	TGTGCCAGCAGCTTAACAAGCTCCTACGAGCAGTACTTC
NA	NA	TRBV3-1/TRBV3-2	TRBJ1-1	CASSQGGMLTEAFF	TGTGCCAGCAGCCAAGGCGGGATGCTCACTGAAGCTTTCTTT
NA	NA	TRBV28	TRBJ1-4	CASSLMGGPNEKLFF	TGTGCCAGCAGTTTGATGGGGGGACCTAATGAAAAACTGTTTTTT
NA	NA	TRBV9	TRBJ2-2	CASSVVGGTGELFF	TGTGCCAGCAGCGTAGTAGGGGGCACCGGGGAGCTGTTTTTT
TRBD2	NA	TRBV5-3	TRBJ2-3	CARSHRDGRAGDTQYF	TGTGCCAGAAGCCACCGGGACGGGAGGGCCGGAGATACGCAGTATTTT
TRBD1	NA	TRBV6-2/TRBV6-3	TRBJ2-7	CASSYSSTAGGSYEQYF	TGTGCCAGCAGTTACTCGAGTACGGCAGGGGGCAGCTACGAGCAGTACTTC